The 24 T cell receptor beta chains given below trace back to one sample, sequenced in a study of regulatory T cells in long-lasting Graves disease. Time point here: newly diagnosed GD, antithyroid drugs for less than 3 months. RNA extracted from PBMCs served as the sequencing template. Researchers made TCR beta libraries by using iRepertoire HTBI primers and running Arm-PCR on CDR3 regions. TCRdb re-called the multiplex PCR reads through MiXCR, storing one row per CDR3 protein. The data show hundreds of thousands of distinct CDR3 sequences, with 12% seen just once and around 9.3% held by the top ten. These same records also appear under a second study, on T cells in Graves' hyperthyroidism and ophthalmopathy.

The sample was peripheral blood mononuclear cells (PBMCs), taken at new diagnosis, from a patient treated with antithyroid drugs. The source of these receptors is a woman aged 25 to 39 with Graves disease.

At least ten counts were recorded for this clonotype. The rearrangement joins TRBV15 to TRBJ2-3; 12 nucleotides match TRBD2. The CDR3 spans 18 residues. Germline V gene data show CDR1 as LNHNV and CDR2 as YYDKDF (reference sequence). V was pared by 4 bases and J by 5 bases, with 13 bases of the junction left unmatched. The CDR3: CATSIFKTSGSIGDTQYF. The CDR3 nucleotides are TGTGCCACCAGCATCTTTAAGACTAGCGGGAGTATCGGAGATACGCAGTATTTT. The whole variable domain, remainder taken from reference TRBV15 and TRBJ2-3, is DAMVIQNPRYQVTQFGKPVTLSCSQTLNHNVMYWYQQKSSQAPKLLFHYYDKDFNNEADTPDNFQSRRPNTSFCFLDIRSPGLGDTAMYLCATSIFKTSGSIGDTQYFGPGTRLTVL.

This clonotype was observed many times. The CDR3 region is CASSIVSSGPQETQYF. The CDR3 DNA follows: TGTGCCAGTAGTATAGTGTCTAGCGGGCCTCAAGAGACCCAGTACTTC. This chain links TRBV19 with TRBJ2-5; TRBD2 aligns across 8 bases. Germline trimming cut 1 base from V and 2 bases from J; bases unmatched to any gene: 6. The CDR3 covers 16 residues. From germline, CDR1 is LNHDA and CDR2 SQIVND (reference sequence).

As regards this clonotype: The junction differs from germline at one of its ends, possibly a read error. The CDR3 nucleotides read TGTGCCGGTAGTAGGACAAAGTTCTCTGGGGCCAACGTCCTGACTTTC. Encoded protein: CAGSRTKFSGANVLTF. The chain combines TRBV19 with TRBJ2-6, with D maybe TRBD1 (5 bases). The germline gives CDR1 LNHDA, CDR2 SQIVND (reference sequence). This CDR3 comprises 16 residues.

This clonotype was observed many times. The chain uses TRBV29-1 and TRBJ1-1; weak D call: TRBD1 (5 bases). This CDR3 spans 12 amino acids. Germline CDR1 SQVTM, CDR2 ANQGSEA. V lost 3 bases to trimming and J lost 8 bases, with 13 bases between them. The CDR3 loop reads CSVDGRAGEAFF. The DNA of the CDR3 is TGCAGCGTTGACGGCAGGGCAGGAGAAGCTTTCTTT. The full variable domain, its missing parts supplied by reference TRBV29-1 and TRBJ1-1, is SAVISQKPSRDICQRGTSLTIQCQVDSQVTMMFWYRQQPGQSLTLIATANQGSEATYESGFVIDKFPISRPNLTFSTLTVSNMSPEDSSIYLCSVDGRAGEAFFGQGTRLTVV.

This clonotype was detected many times. This chain connects TRBV6-1 to TRBJ2-5, with a tentative D call TRBD2 (5 bases). V gave up 3 bases and J gave up 5 bases, with 16 bases separating them. This CDR3 contains 15 residues. Germline lookup yields CDR1 MNHNS and CDR2 SASEGT. CDR3 in amino acids: CASSDDRDGQETQYF. CDR3 sequence (DNA): TGTGCCAGCAGTGATGACCGGGATGGCCAGGAGACCCAGTACTTC.

There are many counts of this clonotype. The chain joins TRBV7-2 to TRBJ2-5; D is perhaps TRBD1 (5 bases). This CDR3 has 16 residues. Looked up from germline, CDR1 is SGHTA and CDR2 is FQGNSA. The V end lost 2 bases, the J end lost 4 bases, and 17 bases lay between the germline ends. This chain's CDR3 is CASSLSRTSLTETQYF. The CDR3 bases are TGTGCCAGCAGCTTATCCCGGACATCCTTGACAGAGACCCAGTACTTC.

This clonotype was recorded at least ten times. The chain employs TRBV24-1 and TRBJ2-5; TRBD1 agrees at 7 bases. The junction had 5 bases not matched to a gene; V was cut back by 3 bases and J by 5 bases. The CDR3 sequence is 14 residues long. CDR1 and CDR2 (germline): KGHDR, SFDVKD. CDR3 nucleotides: TGTGCCACCAGTGATCAGGGGGTGGGGGAGACCCAGTACTTC. This gives the protein CATSDQGVGETQYF.

This clonotype has a count of ten or more. The chain uses TRBV6-5 and TRBJ1-4; 8 bases match TRBD1. The CDR3 has 17 residues. The V and J ends lost 3 bases and 7 bases, in that order; junction bases with no gene match: 13. Per germline, CDR1 MNHEY and CDR2 SVGAGI. CDR3 sequence (DNA): TGTGCCAGCAGTTATTCGCAGGGGGCGGGTGGGTTTGAAAAACTGTTTTTT. It encodes CASSYSQGAGGFEKLFF.

Many counts were recorded for this clonotype. The chain is built from TRBV2 and TRBJ2-3, with TRBD2 matching over 8 bases. After removal of 2 bases from V and 2 bases from J, the junction contained 6 bases not matched to a gene. CDR1 is SNHLY, CDR2 FYNNEI, per germline. CDR3 size: 16 residues. This chain's CDR3 is CASSELGLALTDTQYF. Written as DNA, the CDR3 is TGTGCCAGCAGTGAATTAGGACTAGCTCTCACAGATACGCAGTATTTT.

This clonotype has a count of ten or more. This sequence joins TRBV18 and TRBJ2-1, with D possibly matching TRBD2 (6 bases). Trimming removed 3 bases at V and 7 bases at J, with 13 bases between. Germline lookup yields CDR1 KGHSH and CDR2 LQKENI. The CDR3 length is 14 residues. The DNA of the CDR3 is TGTGCCAGCTCACCCCAGGGCCGGGAGAATGAGCAGTTCTTC. It encodes CASSPQGRENEQFF.

In its sample, this clonotype was seen many times. The J gene is TRBJ1-2, the V gene TRBV20-1; TRBD1 might be the D (5 bases). The CDR3 is made up of 10 amino acids. Germline assignment: CDR1 DFQATT and CDR2 SNEGSKA (reference sequence). With 5 bases removed from V and 8 bases from J, the gap between germline ends came to 9 bases. DNA of the CDR3: TGCAGTGCTCCGGACAACGGCTACACCTTC. It codes for CSAPDNGYTF.

This clonotype was seen only a few times. The V gene is TRBV28, the J gene TRBJ2-2; 12 nucleotides line up with TRBD2. Germline V gene lookup returns CDR1 MDHEN and CDR2 SYDVKM. The CDR3 is 19 residues long. The V segment lost 6 bases and the J segment 4 bases; nucleotides outside the gene matches: 15. This CDR3 is CASRTDRLAGDSSTGELFF. The CDR3 DNA is TGTGCCAGCAGGACGGACAGACTAGCGGGAGACAGTAGCACCGGGGAGCTGTTTTTT.

This clonotype occurred many times. The chain joins TRBV7-2 to TRBJ2-7; D possibly matches TRBD1 or TRBD2 (5 bases each). The CDR3 totals 13 residues. CDR1 and CDR2 (germline): SGHTA, FQGNSA. The V and J ends lost 5 bases and 3 bases respectively, with 11 bases between them. This chain's CDR3 is CASSPGTHYEQYF. For the CDR3, the DNA is TGTGCCAGCAGCCCCGGGACGCACTACGAGCAGTACTTC.

Ten or more counts support this clonotype. The V call is TRBV27, the J call TRBJ2-3, with 7 bases matching TRBD1. V gave up 4 bases and J gave up 2 bases; unmatched junction bases: 12. CDR1 and CDR2 from the germline V gene are MNHEY and SMNVEV (reference sequence). CDR3 length: 17 amino acids. As DNA, the CDR3 is TGTGCCAGCAGTTCGAAACACAGGGGACGGTACACAGATACGCAGTATTTT. Translated: CASSSKHRGRYTDTQYF.

This clonotype was detected only a few times. The V and J genes are TRBV7-9 and TRBJ1-2; D is unresolved. Germline loops: CDR1 SEHNR, CDR2 FQNEAQ (reference sequence). The CDR3 is 13 amino acids. The V gene lost 5 bases and the J gene lost 3 bases, with 10 bases spanning the gap. CDR3 sequence reads: CASSQRLHYGYTF. The CDR3 coding sequence is TGTGCCAGCAGCCAACGGTTGCACTATGGCTACACCTTC.

V gene TRBV6-1 combines with J gene TRBJ1-2; perhaps TRBD1 as D (5 bases). Germline CDR1 MNHNS, CDR2 SASEGT. Trimming cost V 7 bases and J 2 bases, with 17 bases left between them. This CDR3 is built from 15 residues. Written as DNA, the CDR3 is TGTGCCAGCATGGGGGTGGAGAGGGGCAACTATGGCTACACCTTC. Its translation is CASMGVERGNYGYTF.

This clonotype has a handful of counts. V usage is TRBV28 and J usage is TRBJ2-1; D uncertain. Germline V gene data show CDR1 as MDHEN and CDR2 as SYDVKM. Trimming left V 5 bases short and J 2 bases short, with 10 bases between. The CDR3 has 14 amino acids. Here the CDR3 DNA reads TGTGCCAGCAGTCCCCACCGGCCCTACAATGAGCAGTTCTTC. Translated: CASSPHRPYNEQFF.

This clonotype has a count of ten or more. This chain uses TRBV20-1 with TRBJ2-3; D tentatively reads TRBD1 or TRBD2 (5 bases each). The CDR3 consists of 14 residues. V was clipped by 6 bases and J by 0 bases, with 13 bases between them. CDR1 and CDR2 from the germline V gene are DFQATT and SNEGSKA (reference sequence). The CDR3 reads CSALDGDSTDTQYF. The CDR3, as DNA: TGCAGTGCCTTAGATGGGGACAGCACAGATACGCAGTATTTT.

This chain connects TRBV6-4 to TRBJ1-1, with D tentatively TRBD1 (6 bases). Germline loops: CDR1 MRHNA, CDR2 SNTAGT. CDR3 length equals 14 residues. V was pared by 6 bases and J by 9 bases, with 20 bases between. The CDR3 DNA sequence: TGTGCCAGCAGGGTCTCCGGGACAATCAAGAAAGCTTTCTTT. Encoded protein: CASRVSGTIKKAFF.

This clonotype was recorded at least ten times. CDR3 nucleotides: TGTGCCAGCAGCGTAGGACTAGCAGCCGGGGAGCTGTTTTTT. Its protein is CASSVGLAAGELFF. The chain links TRBV9 to TRBJ2-2; 7 bases are shared with TRBD2. Germline V gives CDR1 SGDLS, CDR2 YYNGEE. Trimming at V came to 0 bases and at J to 6 bases, leaving 2 bases not matched to a gene. This CDR3 has 14 amino acids.

This clonotype was found a few times. This CDR3 is CASSQVAGGLNTEAFF. DNA for the CDR3: TGTGCCAGCAGCCAAGTGGCAGGAGGGTTGAACACTGAAGCTTTCTTT. The chain recombines TRBV14 with TRBJ1-1; the D is unclear. The V and J ends lost 1 base and 0 bases respectively, with 12 bases between them. Germline CDR1 is SGHDN and CDR2 is FVKESK. The CDR3 length is 16 residues.

This clonotype was seen many times. The chain joins TRBV12-3 or TRBV12-4 to TRBJ1-2; TRBD1 matches 8 bases. V shed 4 bases, J shed 6 bases, and the junction held 7 bases outside the gene matches. This CDR3 contains 14 residues. The CDR3 sequence: CASSSTDRGHGYTF. The CDR3 DNA sequence: TGTGCCAGCAGTTCGACCGACAGGGGCCATGGCTACACCTTC.

This clonotype was recorded many times. The chain couples TRBV4-3 to TRBJ1-1; D gene ambiguous. Germline V gives CDR1 LGHNA, CDR2 YSLEER. This CDR3 contains 16 residues. With 1 base removed from V and 5 bases from J, the gap between germline ends came to 17 bases. CDR3 residues: CASSQGLLTWGTEAFF. The CDR3 bases are TGCGCCAGCAGCCAAGGTCTACTAACGTGGGGAACTGAAGCTTTCTTT.

Many counts were recorded for this clonotype. V and J are TRBV19 and TRBJ1-1; D uncertain. Germline assignment: CDR1 LNHDA and CDR2 SQIVND (reference sequence). This CDR3 comprises 11 residues. Trimming took off 1 base at V and 8 bases at J, with 5 bases between the two ends. The CDR3: CASSIGAEAFF. CDR3 DNA: TGTGCCAGTAGTATAGGAGCCGAAGCTTTCTTT.